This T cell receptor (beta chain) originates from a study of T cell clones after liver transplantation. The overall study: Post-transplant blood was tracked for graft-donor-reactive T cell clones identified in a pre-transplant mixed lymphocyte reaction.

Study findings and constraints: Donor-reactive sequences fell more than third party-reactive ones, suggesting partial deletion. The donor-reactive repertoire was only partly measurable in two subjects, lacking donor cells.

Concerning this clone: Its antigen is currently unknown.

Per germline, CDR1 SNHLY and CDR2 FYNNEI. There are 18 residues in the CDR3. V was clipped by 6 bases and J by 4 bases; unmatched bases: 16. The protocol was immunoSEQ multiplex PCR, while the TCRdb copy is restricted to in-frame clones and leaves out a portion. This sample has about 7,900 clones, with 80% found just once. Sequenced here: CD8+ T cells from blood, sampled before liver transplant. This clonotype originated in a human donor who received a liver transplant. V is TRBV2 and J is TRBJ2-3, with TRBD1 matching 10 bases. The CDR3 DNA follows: TGTGCCAGCAGGGGGGGTATTTCTGGGACAGGGGAGGCAGATACGCAGTATTTT. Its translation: CASRGGISGTGEADTQYF.